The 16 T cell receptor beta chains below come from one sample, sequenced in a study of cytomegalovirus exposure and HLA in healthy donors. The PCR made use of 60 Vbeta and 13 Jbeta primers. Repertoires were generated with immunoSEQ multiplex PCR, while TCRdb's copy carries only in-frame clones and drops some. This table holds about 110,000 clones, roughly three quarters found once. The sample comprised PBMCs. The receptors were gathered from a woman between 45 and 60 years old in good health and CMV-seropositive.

The CDR3 sequence is CASRGISSGANVLTF. The CDR3 coding sequence is TGCGCCAGCCGCGGCATTAGCTCTGGGGCCAACGTCCTGACTTTC. This sequence joins TRBV5-1 and TRBJ2-6; D gene uncertain. Germline V gene sequence: CDR1 SGHRS, CDR2 YFSETQ. There are 15 residues in the CDR3. V lost 7 bases and J lost 0, with 11 bases in between.

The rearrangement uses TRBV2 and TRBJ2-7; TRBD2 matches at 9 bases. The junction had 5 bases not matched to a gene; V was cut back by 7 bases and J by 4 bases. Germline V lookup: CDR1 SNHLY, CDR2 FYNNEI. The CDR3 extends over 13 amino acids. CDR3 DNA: TGTGCCAGCACGGCGGGGGGGCCTTACGAGCAGTACTTC. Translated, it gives CASTAGGPYEQYF.

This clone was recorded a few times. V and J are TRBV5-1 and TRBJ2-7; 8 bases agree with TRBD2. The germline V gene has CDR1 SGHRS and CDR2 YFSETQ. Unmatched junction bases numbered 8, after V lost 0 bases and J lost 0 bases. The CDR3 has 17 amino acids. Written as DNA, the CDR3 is TGCGCCAGCAGCTTGGCTACAGTAGCGGGGAGCTCCTACGAGCAGTACTTC. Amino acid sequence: CASSLATVAGSSYEQYF.

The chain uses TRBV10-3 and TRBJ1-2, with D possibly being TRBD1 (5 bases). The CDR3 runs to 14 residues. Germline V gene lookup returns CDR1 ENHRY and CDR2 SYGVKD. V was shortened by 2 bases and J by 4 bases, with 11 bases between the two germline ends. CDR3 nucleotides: TGTGCCATCAGTGAGGGAGGGGATGTCTATGGCTACACCTTC. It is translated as CAISEGGDVYGYTF.

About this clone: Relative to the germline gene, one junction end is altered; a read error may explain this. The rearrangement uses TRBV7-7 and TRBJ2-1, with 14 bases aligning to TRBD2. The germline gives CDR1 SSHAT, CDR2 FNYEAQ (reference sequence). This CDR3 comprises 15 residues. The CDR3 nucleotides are TGTGCTAGCAGCCCGGGACTAGCGGGGGTGAATGAGCAGTTCTTC. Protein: CASSPGLAGVNEQFF.

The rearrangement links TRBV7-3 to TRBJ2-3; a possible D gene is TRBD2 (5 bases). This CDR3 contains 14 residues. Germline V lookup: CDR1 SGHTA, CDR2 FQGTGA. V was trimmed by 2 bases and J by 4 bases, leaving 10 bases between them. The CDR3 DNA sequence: TGTGCCAGCAGCTTAGGGAGCTGGTCAGATACGCAGTATTTT. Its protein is CASSLGSWSDTQYF.

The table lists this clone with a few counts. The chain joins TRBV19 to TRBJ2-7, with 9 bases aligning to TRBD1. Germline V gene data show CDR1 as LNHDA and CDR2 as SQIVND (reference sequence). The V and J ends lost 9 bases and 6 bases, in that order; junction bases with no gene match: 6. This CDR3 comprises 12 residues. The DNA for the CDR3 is TGTGCCAGCGGATCGACAGGGGGCGAGCAGTACTTC. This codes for CASGSTGGEQYF.

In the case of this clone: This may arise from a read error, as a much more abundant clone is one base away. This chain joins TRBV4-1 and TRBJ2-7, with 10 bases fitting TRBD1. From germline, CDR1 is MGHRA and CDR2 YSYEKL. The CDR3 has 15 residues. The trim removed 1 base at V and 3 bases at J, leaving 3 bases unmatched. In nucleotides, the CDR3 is TGCGCCAGCAGCCAAGCCGGGACAGGGGTCTACGAGCAGTACTTC. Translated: CASSQAGTGVYEQYF.

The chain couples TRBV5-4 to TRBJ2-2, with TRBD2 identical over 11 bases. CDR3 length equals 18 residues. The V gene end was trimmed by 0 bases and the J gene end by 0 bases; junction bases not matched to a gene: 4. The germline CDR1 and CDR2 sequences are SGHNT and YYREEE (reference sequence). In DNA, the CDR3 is TGTGCCAGCAGCTTGGGACTAGCGGGGACTTCGAACACCGGGGAGCTGTTTTTT. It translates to CASSLGLAGTSNTGELFF.

The CDR3 nucleotides read TGTGCCAGCAGCTTAGGGGGTTCAGGGGCCCGTAGGACTGAAGCTTTCTTT. Translating gives CASSLGGSGARRTEAFF. V usage is TRBV11-3 and J usage is TRBJ1-1; D might be TRBD1 (6 bases). Trimming pared 1 base from V and 5 bases from J, leaving 20 bases between. There are 17 residues in the CDR3. Germline CDR1 SGHNT, CDR2 YENEEA.

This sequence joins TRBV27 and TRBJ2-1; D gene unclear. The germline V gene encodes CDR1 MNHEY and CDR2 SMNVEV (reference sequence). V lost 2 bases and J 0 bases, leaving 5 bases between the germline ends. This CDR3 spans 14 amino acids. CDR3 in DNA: TGTGCCAGCAGTTTAAGGAGCTCCTACAATGAGCAGTTCTTC. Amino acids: CASSLRSSYNEQFF.

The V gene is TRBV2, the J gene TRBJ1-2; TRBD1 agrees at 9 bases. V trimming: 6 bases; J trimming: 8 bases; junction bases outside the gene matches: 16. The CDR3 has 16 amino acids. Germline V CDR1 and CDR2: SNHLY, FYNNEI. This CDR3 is CASSKGWGQGIGGYTF. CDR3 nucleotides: TGTGCCAGCAGCAAAGGATGGGGACAGGGTATAGGCGGCTACACCTTC.

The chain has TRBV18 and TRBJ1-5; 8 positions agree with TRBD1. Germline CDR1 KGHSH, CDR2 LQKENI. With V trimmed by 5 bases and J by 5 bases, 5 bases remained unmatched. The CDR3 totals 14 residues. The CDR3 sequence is CASSTTGGHQPQHF. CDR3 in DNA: TGTGCCAGCTCAACTACAGGGGGGCATCAGCCCCAGCATTTT.

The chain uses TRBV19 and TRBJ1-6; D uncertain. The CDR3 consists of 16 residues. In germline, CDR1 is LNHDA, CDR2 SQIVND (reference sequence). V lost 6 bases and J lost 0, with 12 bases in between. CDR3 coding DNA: TGTGCCAGTAGACGGTTTCCGAGCTCCTATAATTCACCCCTCCACTTT. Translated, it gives CASRRFPSSYNSPLHF.

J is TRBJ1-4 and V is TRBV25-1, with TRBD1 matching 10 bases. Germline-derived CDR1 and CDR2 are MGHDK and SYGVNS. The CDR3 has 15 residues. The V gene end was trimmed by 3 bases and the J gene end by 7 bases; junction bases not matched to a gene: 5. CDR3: CASSDVGTGVEKLFF. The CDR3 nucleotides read TGTGCCAGCAGTGATGTTGGGACAGGGGTTGAAAAACTGTTTTTT.

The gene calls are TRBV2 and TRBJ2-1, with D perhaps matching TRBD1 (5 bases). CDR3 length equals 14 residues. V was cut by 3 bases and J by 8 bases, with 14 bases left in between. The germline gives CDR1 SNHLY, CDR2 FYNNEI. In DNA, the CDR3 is TGTGCCAGCAGTGATGGCGTCTTCAGGGATGAGCAGTTCTTC. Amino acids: CASSDGVFRDEQFF.